This is a list of T cell receptor beta chains from one sample in a study of blood T cell repertoires in COVID-19. Some clones are missing from TCRdb's copy, which holds only in-frame ones; the method was immunoSEQ multiplex PCR. In the table there are about 40,000 clones, about nine tenths of which are singletons. The sequencing sample was made of peripheral blood. The receptors were sampled from a woman of 80 years or more with active COVID-19. Both conserved end residues are part of each CDR3. D genes are given only for firm matches. Rows give clone size only sometimes, using once, few, many, or a class for an expanded clone.

NA,NA,TRBV7-9,TRBJ1-4,CASSFVRPGVEKLFF,TGTGCCAGCAGCTTTGTCCGCCCAGGGGTCGAAAAACTGTTTTTT
NA,NA,TRBV9,TRBJ2-2,CASSVRDTYTGELFF,TGTGCCAGCAGCGTCCGGGACACTTACACCGGGGAGCTGTTTTTT
NA,NA,TRBV12-3/TRBV12-4,TRBJ2-7,CASSKYRQTQSF,TGTGCCAGCAGTAAATACCGACAGACTCAAAGTTTC
few,NA,TRBV7-2,TRBJ1-5,CASSLAGGQPQHF,TGTGCCAGCAGCTTAGCGGGGGGTCAGCCCCAGCATTTT
NA,TRBD1,TRBV6-5,TRBJ1-5,CASNMDRVCQPQHF,TGTGCCAGCAACATGGACAGGGTATGTCAGCCCCAGCATTTT
NA,TRBD1,TRBV7-2,TRBJ1-6,CASSLGLRDRVTYNSPLHF,TGTGCCAGCAGCTTAGGACTCCGGGACAGGGTAACCTATAATTCACCCCTCCACTTT
NA,TRBD2,TRBV9,TRBJ2-3,CASSVVRGGSSTDTQYF,TGTGCCAGCAGCGTAGTCCGCGGGGGATCTAGCACAGATACGCAGTATTTT
NA,NA,TRBV5-5,TRBJ1-5,CASSFSRSFEPQHF,TGTGCCAGCAGCTTCTCCAGGTCCTTTGAGCCCCAGCATTTT
few,NA,TRBV30,TRBJ2-5,CACSYSRQETQYF,TGTGCCTGTTCTTACTCGAGGCAAGAGACCCAGTACTTC
NA,NA,TRBV2,TRBJ2-7,CASSEARDGDPSYEQYF,TGTGCCAGCAGTGAAGCCAGAGACGGAGATCCCTCCTACGAGCAGTACTTC
NA,TRBD1,TRBV2,TRBJ2-3,CASRPDRGLGDTQYF,TGTGCCAGCAGACCCGACAGGGGGCTGGGGGATACGCAGTATTTT
NA,NA,TRBV11-3,TRBJ2-3,CASSTGTSTDTQYF,TGTGCCAGCAGTACAGGTACTAGCACAGATACGCAGTATTTT
NA,NA,TRBV16,TRBJ1-1,CASSSHQSVTEAFF,TGTGCCAGCAGCTCCCACCAATCGGTCACTGAAGCTTTCTTT
NA,TRBD2,TRBV3-1/TRBV3-2,TRBJ2-7,CASSQLSSGGYEQYF,TGTGCCAGCAGCCAATTATCTAGCGGGGGGTACGAGCAGTACTTC
once,TRBD1,TRBV6-5,TRBJ2-7,CASSTGVGYEQYF,TGTGCCAGCAGCACAGGGGTGGGCTACGAGCAGTACTTC